The source of this TCR beta chain is a study of shared clonotypes between healthy human individuals. General study points: Sharing across four donors was highest in naive CD4 (around 5%) and lowest in memory CD8 (around 0.4%). In general, naive subsets displayed greater estimated richness than memory subsets did. When compared with the clonotypes that were shared by all four sorted-subset donors, the non-shared clonotypes turned out to have lower generation probabilities.

Between the trimmed V and J ends, which lost 0 bases and 6 bases, there was a span of 9 bases. This CDR3 region has 13 residues. CDR1 and CDR2 (germline): SGHRS, YFSETQ. This clone was recorded a few times. Its antigen remains unknown. Those who donated were healthy HIV-negative adults, with no recent acute infections or vaccinations reported. Sequenced by immunoSEQ multiplex PCR; TCRdb stores in-frame clones only, minus some. The sample contains about 2.4 million clones, approximately 93% of which appear only once. The chain joins TRBV5-1 to TRBJ1-1; D not certain. This clonotype was obtained from a man aged 18-30 years in good health. Some clones in this sample may be carry-over from other donors' samples. The sequencing input was naive CD4+ T cells from PBMCs. As to subset: CD45RA+ positively selected. This CDR3 is CASSLGGTPEAFF. CDR3 bases: TGCGCCAGCAGCTTGGGGGGAACTCCTGAAGCTTTCTTT.